One sample yielded the 4 T cell receptor beta chains listed below, sequenced in a study of Ad26.COV2.S vaccination and SARS-CoV-2 variants (dated by TCRdb to about 2021). What the treatment or condition label conveys for this sample: approximately 18 received Ad26.COV2.S at low or high dose, single or two shots; about 5 received placebo; per-sample allocation not given. Repertoires of vaccine and placebo recipients were sequenced from samples collected on day 63 after the first injection. The protocol used for the library was the immunoSEQ multiplex PCR assay. The source is immuneACCESS, and TCRdb retained only in-frame sequences with V and J called. Part of the clones is not carried over; for the studies checked, unresolved V genes explain less than half of this, and the remainder is unexplained. Within this sample are about 350,000 clones, with roughly 90% of them counted one time only. 6.4% of the sample belongs to the ten largest clones.

The sequencing used peripheral blood, collected in a trial of Ad26.COV2.S vaccine versus placebo. Every receptor here comes from a person between 18 and 65 years old who received the Ad26.COV2.S COVID-19 vaccine or a placebo.

This clone has only a few counts. The chain uses TRBV21-1 and TRBJ2-2. TRBV21-1 is a documented pseudogene. This CDR3 has 15 amino acids. In DNA form, the CDR3 reads TGTGCCAGCAGCCCTCCCCGGCAACGTACCGGGGAGCTGTTTTTT. Amino acid sequence: CASSPPRQRTGELFF.

The chain carries TRBV28 and TRBJ2-3; maybe TRBD2 (5 bases). This CDR3 has 16 residues. Germline-derived CDR1 and CDR2 are MDHEN and SYDVKM. V was pared by 2 bases and J by 0 bases, with 12 bases between. The CDR3 nucleotides read TGTGCCAGCAGTTTACCAGGACTTTCTAGCACAGATACGCAGTATTTT. As protein: CASSLPGLSSTDTQYF.

The gene calls are TRBV27 and TRBJ2-1; 7 positions match TRBD1. The length of the CDR3 is 14 residues. Germline assignment: CDR1 MNHEY and CDR2 SMNVEV (reference sequence). The J segment lost 5 bases and the V segment lost 5 bases, leaving 6 bases of the junction unmatched. The CDR3 nucleotides read TGTGCCAGCAGTCTACCGGGACAGCACAATGAGCAGTTCTTC. Its protein is CASSLPGQHNEQFF.

This clone was counted between two and nine times. The rearrangement joins TRBV5-1 to TRBJ1-5; D remains ambiguous. In germline, CDR1 is SGHRS, CDR2 YFSETQ. V was pared by 2 bases and J by 2 bases, with 17 bases between. This CDR3 region has 17 residues. CDR3 residues: CASSFLRGLGGNQPQHF. The CDR3 bases are TGCGCCAGCAGCTTCCTTCGAGGACTTGGCGGCAATCAGCCCCAGCATTTT. The full variable domain, with the rest looked up from reference TRBV5-1 and TRBJ1-5, is KAGVTQTPRYLIKTRGQQVTLSCSPISGHRSVSWYQQTPGQGLQFLFEYFSETQRNKGNFPGRFSGRQFSNSRSEMNVSTLELGDSALYLCASSFLRGLGGNQPQHFGDGTRLSIL.